This is a list of T cell receptor beta chains from one sample in a study of cytomegalovirus exposure and HLA in healthy donors. The repertoire was sequenced with immunoSEQ multiplex PCR; TCRdb's copy has only in-frame clones and lacks some. The sample records roughly 64,000 clones, 95% being singletons. Material for sequencing was PBMCs. The receptors originated from a woman between 18 and 29 years old in good health and CMV-seropositive. CDR3s include the opening cysteine and the closing phenylalanine or tryptophan. The order of the fields is V gene, clone size, D gene, J gene, CDR3 protein, CDR3 DNA. D genes are given only for firm matches. Clone size is not always given. Where it is, it says once, few, many or a class for expanded clones.

>TRBV4-1|-|TRBD2|TRBJ2-1
CASSQPGTRGNEQFF
TGCGCCAGCAGCCAACCCGGGACTAGAGGCAATGAGCAGTTCTTC
>TRBV7-9|-|-|TRBJ2-7
CASSSTARLVPYEQYF
TGTGCCAGCAGCTCGACCGCCCGACTTGTTCCCTACGAGCAGTACTTC
>TRBV11-2|-|-|TRBJ2-6
CASSTRGGRHGANVLTF
TGTGCCAGCAGTACAAGGGGGGGGCGGCACGGGGCCAACGTCCTGACTTTC
>TRBV19|once|TRBD2|TRBJ2-1
CASSLGTSGFYNEQFF
TGTGCCAGTAGTTTGGGAACTAGCGGGTTTTACAATGAGCAGTTCTTC
>TRBV4-3|-|TRBD1|TRBJ1-4
CASSHDRDRYNEKLFF
TGCGCCAGCAGCCATGACCGGGACAGGTATAATGAAAAACTGTTTTTT
>TRBV6-1|-|-|TRBJ1-4
CARPRHLGEKLFF
TGTGCCAGACCGCGGCACCTAGGTGAAAAACTGTTTTTT
>TRBV4-1|-|-|TRBJ2-7
CASSQRVGEPPYEQYF
TGCGCCAGCAGCCAGCGGGTTGGGGAACCCCCCTACGAGCAGTACTTC
>TRBV4-3|-|-|TRBJ2-7
CASSQDLPLGADSRRGEQYF
TGCGCCAGCAGCCAAGATCTTCCGTTGGGAGCGGACTCCCGGAGAGGGGAGCAGTACTTC
>TRBV29-1|-|-|TRBJ2-1
CSVEGGGTGIGNEQFF
TGCAGCGTTGAAGGGGGAGGGACAGGCATCGGGAATGAGCAGTTCTTC
>TRBV11-2|-|-|TRBJ2-2
CASSARLHRDPGELFF
TGTGCCAGCAGCGCCCGGTTGCACAGGGATCCCGGGGAGCTGTTTTTT
>TRBV9|once|-|TRBJ2-1
CASSASDSPQFF
TGTGCCAGCAGCGCCTCGGACAGTCCCCAGTTCTTC
>TRBV5-1|-|-|TRBJ2-5
CASSLAGLAPQETQYF
TGCGCCAGCAGCTTGGCCGGGCTAGCCCCCCAAGAGACCCAGTACTTC
>TRBV28|-|-|TRBJ1-1
CASSTVTENTEAFF
TGTGCCAGCAGTACCGTGACAGAGAACACTGAAGCTTTCTTT
>TRBV30|-|-|TRBJ2-1
CACLASWGDEQFF
TGTGCCTGCCTAGCTAGCTGGGGGGATGAGCAGTTCTTC
>TRBV7-2|-|TRBD2|TRBJ2-1
CASSSLAGGSDEQFF
TGTGCCAGCAGCTCACTAGCGGGGGGCAGCGATGAGCAGTTCTTC
>TRBV28|-|-|TRBJ1-1
CASSLFRVNTEAFF
TGTGCCAGCAGTTTATTCAGGGTGAACACTGAAGCTTTCTTT
>TRBV11-2|-|TRBD1|TRBJ1-2
CASSLGRQGQYGYTF
TGTGCCAGCAGCTTAGGCAGACAGGGACAATATGGCTACACCTTC
>TRBV6-5|-|TRBD1|TRBJ2-2
CASSPTGANTGELFF
TGTGCCAGCAGCCCGACAGGGGCGAACACCGGGGAGCTGTTTTTT
>TRBV27|-|TRBD2|TRBJ2-5
CASSLSGLALETQYF
TGTGCCAGCAGTTTATCGGGACTAGCTCTTGAGACCCAGTACTTC
>TRBV7-3|once|TRBD2|TRBJ2-1
CASSPGAGGPYNEQFF
TGTGCCAGCAGCCCAGGAGCGGGAGGGCCATACAATGAGCAGTTCTTC
>TRBV12-2|-|-|TRBJ1-5
CASRLRKGVEPQHF
TGTGCAAGTCGCTTAAGGAAGGGGGTAGAGCCCCAGCATTTT
>TRBV5-1|-|TRBD1|TRBJ2-1
CASSIIPGTAYNEQFF
TGCGCCAGCAGCATTATTCCCGGGACAGCCTACAATGAGCAGTTCTTC
>TRBV5-6|few|-|TRBJ1-1
CASSLGQSNTEAFF
TGTGCCAGCAGCTTGGGGCAGTCGAACACTGAAGCTTTCTTT
>TRBV5-4|-|-|TRBJ1-2
CASSLRGMVLGYTF
TGTGCCAGCAGCTTACGGGGTATGGTCTTGGGCTACACCTTC
>TRBV5-3|-|TRBD2|TRBJ2-7
CARGTSGGHRRYYEQYF
TGTGCCAGGGGGACTAGCGGGGGCCATCGGCGGTACTACGAGCAGTACTTC
>TRBV5-1|-|TRBD1|TRBJ2-5
CASSLLRGRNSQETQYF
TGCGCCAGCAGCTTGCTCAGGGGGCGAAATTCCCAAGAGACCCAGTACTTC
>TRBV6-1|-|-|TRBJ2-7
CASSEAWALSYEQYF
TGTGCCAGCAGTGAGGCATGGGCCCTTTCCTACGAGCAGTACTTC
>TRBV7-9|-|TRBD2|TRBJ2-1
CASSSSGAADEQFF
TGTGCCAGCAGCTCTAGCGGGGCGGCCGATGAGCAGTTCTTC
>TRBV4-1|-|TRBD2|TRBJ2-1
CASSHILAGSSYNEQFF
TGCGCCAGCAGCCATATACTAGCGGGCTCTTCTTACAATGAGCAGTTCTTC
>TRBV27|-|-|TRBJ1-3
CASSLTPSSGNTIYF
TGTGCCAGCAGTTTAACGCCGAGCTCTGGAAACACCATATATTTT
>TRBV6-1|-|TRBD1|TRBJ2-7
CASSAARDRGHEQYF
TGTGCCAGCAGCGCAGCCCGGGACAGGGGGCACGAGCAGTACTTC
>TRBV4-1|-|-|TRBJ2-7
CASSQGPSGQYEQYF
TGCGCCAGCAGCCAAGGACCCAGCGGCCAATACGAGCAGTACTTC
>TRBV10-3|-|-|TRBJ1-4
CAISESADSNEKLFF
TGTGCCATCAGTGAGTCCGCTGACAGTAATGAAAAACTGTTTTTT
>TRBV21-1|-|-|TRBJ1-6
CASSQGQVRNSPLHF
TGTGCCAGCAGCCAAGGACAGGTTCGGAATTCACCCCTCCACTTT
>TRBV15|-|-|TRBJ1-1
CATSREHRLNTEAFF
TGTGCCACCAGCAGAGAACACCGCTTGAACACTGAAGCTTTCTTT
>TRBV9|-|-|TRBJ1-1
CASSVSFMNTEAFF
TGTGCCAGCAGCGTCAGTTTCATGAACACTGAAGCTTTCTTT
>TRBV6-1|-|TRBD2|TRBJ2-3
CASSDVAGGTDTQYF
TGTGCCAGCAGTGATGTAGCGGGGGGCACAGATACGCAGTATTTT
>TRBV7-9|-|-|TRBJ2-1
CASSLAGGAFEQFF
TGTGCCAGCAGCTTAGCGGGAGGAGCATTTGAGCAGTTCTTC
>TRBV4-3|-|TRBD1|TRBJ2-1
CASSRDRVYNEQFF
TGCGCCAGCAGCCGGGACAGGGTGTACAATGAGCAGTTCTTC
>TRBV9|-|-|TRBJ2-1
CASSVAPSYNEQFF
TGTGCCAGCAGCGTAGCCCCCAGCTACAATGAGCAGTTCTTC
>TRBV9|-|-|TRBJ1-3
CASSVEAGSGNTIYF
TGTGCCAGCAGCGTAGAGGCAGGCTCTGGAAACACCATATATTTT
>TRBV6-5|-|TRBD2|TRBJ2-3
CASGSSGDYRDTQYF
TGTGCCAGTGGATCGTCGGGGGACTATCGAGATACGCAGTATTTT
>TRBV27|-|TRBD1|TRBJ2-3
CASSRTGGAGGDTQYF
TGTGCCAGCAGCCGGACAGGGGGCGCGGGCGGGGATACGCAGTATTTT
>TRBV5-1|-|-|TRBJ1-4
CASSLDLASRRGEKLFF
TGCGCCAGCAGCTTGGATTTGGCCTCTCGGCGCGGTGAAAAACTGTTTTTT
>TRBV7-9|-|-|TRBJ2-7
CARPGATGTYEQYF
TGTGCCAGACCCGGAGCGACAGGTACCTACGAGCAGTACTTC
>TRBV4-2|-|TRBD1|TRBJ2-1
CASSQMGDRGDNEQFF
TGTGCCAGCAGCCAAATGGGGGACAGGGGGGACAATGAGCAGTTCTTC
>TRBV4-2|-|-|TRBJ2-1
CASSQRDNSRPEQFF
TGTGCCAGCAGCCAGAGGGACAACAGCAGACCTGAGCAGTTCTTC
>TRBV10-2|-|-|TRBJ2-7
CASSIRGAYEQYF
TGCGCCAGCAGTATTCGCGGGGCCTACGAGCAGTACTTC
>TRBV6-1|-|TRBD1|TRBJ1-4
CASSEALPGQGREKLFF
TGTGCCAGCAGTGAAGCGCTTCCGGGACAGGGGAGGGAAAAACTGTTTTTT
>TRBV25-1|-|-|TRBJ2-7
CASSAGSSYEQYF
TGTGCCAGCAGTGCGGGTAGCTCCTACGAGCAGTACTTC
>TRBV11-2|-|-|TRBJ2-5
CASSSLSGRETQYF
TGTGCCAGCAGCTCCTTATCTGGCAGGGAGACCCAGTACTTC
>TRBV4-1|once|TRBD2|TRBJ2-1
CASSQTSGRHEQFF
TGCGCCAGCAGCCAGACTAGCGGGAGGCATGAGCAGTTCTTC
>TRBV5-1|-|-|TRBJ1-3
CASSLEGGRNTIYF
TGCGCCAGCAGCTTGGAAGGGGGTCGAAACACCATATATTTT
>TRBV27|once|TRBD1|TRBJ1-1
CASRTRDRGRTEAFF
TGTGCCAGCAGAACCCGAGACAGGGGAAGGACTGAAGCTTTCTTT
>TRBV5-1|few|-|TRBJ2-2
CASRPTLNTGELFF
TGCGCCAGCAGGCCCACTCTAAACACCGGGGAGCTGTTTTTT
>TRBV4-1|once|-|TRBJ2-7
CASSQPQSPYEQYF
TGCGCCAGCAGCCAACCCCAGTCCCCCTACGAGCAGTACTTC